What follows are 22 T cell receptor beta chains derived from one specimen sequenced in a study of shared T cell receptors in the human thymus. Assay used: immunoSEQ multiplex PCR; TCRdb lists only in-frame clones, some missing. The table lists hundreds of thousands of clones, 80% to 90% of them singletons, with 0.009% to 0.0095% in the top ten. This same sample was also taken into another study, of human thymus T cells.

Specimen: thymocytes. The source of these receptors is a boy less than two years old with a congenital heart defect.

The V call is TRBV4-1, the J call TRBJ1-5; D might be TRBD1 (6 bases). CDR3 length: 13 amino acids. Trimming cost V 4 bases and J 7 bases, with 11 bases left between them. From germline, CDR1 is MGHRA and CDR2 YSYEKL. In DNA form, the CDR3 reads TGCGCCAGCAGCCTACAGGGATACCAGCCCCAGCATTTT. It specifies CASSLQGYQPQHF.

The chain recombines TRBV7-6 with TRBJ1-5, with D maybe TRBD1 (6 bases). Trimming shortened V by 5 bases and J by 2 bases, and 16 bases separated the two germline ends. The V gene's germline CDR1 is SGHVS and CDR2 FNYEAQ. The CDR3 runs 16 residues. CDR3 loop: CASSPFWGRRNQPQHF. CDR3 bases: TGTGCCAGCAGCCCGTTCTGGGGGCGACGCAATCAGCCCCAGCATTTT.

Only a few counts were recorded for this clone. The genes are TRBV28 and TRBJ1-5; D not resolved. The CDR3 has 14 amino acids. Per the germline V gene, CDR1 is MDHEN and CDR2 is SYDVKM. Trimming took 2 bases from V and 1 from J, leaving 6 bases between them. The CDR3, as DNA: TGTGCCAGCAGTTTACAGTCGAGCAATCAGCCCCAGCATTTT. Translation gives CASSLQSSNQPQHF.

The chain links TRBV6-5 to TRBJ2-1, with D maybe TRBD2 (6 bases). Trimming took off 4 bases at V and 12 bases at J, with 16 bases between the two ends. The germline gives CDR1 MNHEY, CDR2 SVGAGI. CDR3 size: 13 residues. The CDR3 DNA is TGTGCCAGCAGTTTCTCCGGGGGAGGCTGGCAGTTCTTC. This gives the protein CASSFSGGGWQFF.

The chain is built from TRBV6-5 and TRBJ1-1; no clear D gene. The germline V gene encodes CDR1 MNHEY and CDR2 SVGAGI. V was trimmed by 6 bases and J by 4 bases, leaving 15 bases between them. There are 14 residues in the CDR3. The chain's CDR3 is CASRDPHRTTEAFF. The CDR3 region has the DNA TGTGCCAGCAGAGACCCCCACAGAACCACTGAAGCTTTCTTT.

The chain has TRBV14 and TRBJ2-1; no clear D. The CDR3 runs to 14 residues. Germline V gene data show CDR1 as SGHDN and CDR2 as FVKESK. Trimming cost V 1 base and J 5 bases, with 9 bases left between them. The CDR3 region is CASSQGSSNNEQFF. CDR3 bases: TGTGCCAGCAGCCAAGGTAGCTCAAACAATGAGCAGTTCTTC.

The chain uses TRBV28 and TRBJ2-1; 9 positions match TRBD1. With 4 bases clipped from V and 5 bases from J, the junction kept 12 bases outside the gene matches. The germline gives CDR1 MDHEN, CDR2 SYDVKM. The CDR3 has 17 amino acids. The CDR3 region is CASSSRRGGQGDNEQFF. The CDR3 bases are TGTGCCAGCAGTTCCCGGCGAGGGGGACAGGGAGACAATGAGCAGTTCTTC.

The chain couples TRBV29-1 to TRBJ1-1; 9 bases agree with TRBD1. The CDR3 has 14 amino acids. V shed 6 bases, J shed 5 bases, and the junction held 10 bases outside the gene matches. Germline CDR1 SQVTM, CDR2 ANQGSEA. The CDR3 is CSVNRGQGKTEAFF. The CDR3 DNA is TGCAGCGTCAATAGGGGACAGGGAAAGACTGAAGCTTTCTTT.

The chain joins TRBV4-2 to TRBJ1-1; D is perhaps TRBD1 (6 bases). Trimming took 4 bases from V and 4 from J, leaving 13 bases between them. The germline CDR1 and CDR2 sequences are LGHNA and YNFKEQ. This CDR3 contains 14 residues. CDR3 coding DNA: TGTGCCAGCAGCCCCCCCGCAGGGGCCACTGAAGCTTTCTTT. Translating it yields CASSPPAGATEAFF.

The chain employs TRBV28 and TRBJ2-7; the match to TRBD1 covers 9 bases. The CDR3 runs 15 residues. Trimming cost V 0 bases and J 3 bases; bases outside gene matches: 3. Germline loops: CDR1 MDHEN, CDR2 SYDVKM. Written as DNA, the CDR3 is TGTGCCAGCAGTTTATGGACAGGGGGACTCTACGAGCAGTACTTC. This translates into CASSLWTGGLYEQYF. The full variable domain, in which reference TRBV28 and TRBJ2-7 provide the parts outside the CDR3, is DVKVTQSSRYLVKRTGEKVFLECVQDMDHENMFWYRQDPGLGLRLIYFSYDVKMKEKGDIPEGYSVSREKKERFSLILESASTNQTSMYLCASSLWTGGLYEQYFGPGTRLTVT.

This clone has a single count. The V and J genes are TRBV5-8 and TRBJ2-7, with 8 bases identical to TRBD1. V gave up 0 bases and J gave up 7 bases; unmatched junction bases: 6. The CDR3 consists of 14 residues. Looked up from germline, CDR1 is SGHTS and CDR2 is YDEGEE. As DNA, the CDR3 is TGTGCCAGCAGCTTGGGGCAGGGGGCGAAGGAGCAGTACTTC. Translating it yields CASSLGQGAKEQYF.

CDR3 residues: CASSSGHLRKNIQYF. Here the CDR3 DNA reads TGTGCCAGCAGTTCAGGACACTTACGAAAAAACATTCAGTACTTC. The gene calls are TRBV28 and TRBJ2-4; tentatively, D is TRBD1 (5 bases). Trimming removed 4 bases from V and 4 bases from J, with 14 bases in between. Germline lookup yields CDR1 MDHEN and CDR2 SYDVKM. CDR3 length: 15 amino acids.

The V and J genes are TRBV10-1 and TRBJ2-7; 9 positions match TRBD2. Germline V gene lookup returns CDR1 WNHNN and CDR2 SYGVQD (reference sequence). CDR3 size: 17 residues. Trimming removed 3 bases from V and 2 bases from J; junction bases left unmatched: 11. The DNA of the CDR3 is TGCGCCAGCAGTGATAGGAGACTAGCGGAAACCCCCTACGAGCAGTACTTC. Protein sequence: CASSDRRLAETPYEQYF.

This clone was found a few times. Other nucleotide sequences from this sample produce the same CDR3. The chain carries TRBV4-3 and TRBJ1-6; possibly TRBD1 for D (6 bases). CDR1 and CDR2 from the germline V gene are LGHNA and YSLEER. The CDR3 consists of 18 residues. Trimming took off 2 bases at V and 10 bases at J, with 24 bases between the two ends. The CDR3 protein is CASSQTRFSGGEGSPLHF. The CDR3 nucleotides are TGCGCCAGCAGCCAAACCCGATTTTCTGGGGGCGAGGGCTCACCCCTCCACTTT.

The chain couples TRBV4-3 to TRBJ2-6, with 7 nucleotides matching TRBD1. The germline V gene encodes CDR1 LGHNA and CDR2 YSLEER. The CDR3 runs 21 residues. With V trimmed by 0 bases and J by 0 bases, 14 bases remained unmatched. The DNA of the CDR3 is TGCGCCAGCAGCCAAGATATATCGGACAGGACGTTTCTCTCTGGGGCCAACGTCCTGACTTTC. It yields the protein CASSQDISDRTFLSGANVLTF.

This chain joins TRBV28 and TRBJ2-1; TRBD2 matches 7 bases. Trimming cost V 3 bases and J 3 bases; bases outside gene matches: 20. This CDR3 contains 20 residues. Germline V gene lookup returns CDR1 MDHEN and CDR2 SYDVKM. The CDR3 DNA follows: TGTGCCAGCAGTTTTACTACAAGGGTCGTACCAGCGGGGATCTACAATGAGCAGTTCTTC. This encodes CASSFTTRVVPAGIYNEQFF.

The V gene is TRBV4-2, the J gene TRBJ2-1; 7 nucleotides agree with TRBD2. Trimming at V came to 3 bases and at J to 8 bases, leaving 4 bases not matched to a gene. The germline CDR1 and CDR2 sequences are LGHNA and YNFKEQ. There are 13 residues in the CDR3. The CDR3 DNA follows: TGTGCCAGCAGCCACCCAACTAGCGATGAGCAGTTCTTC. Protein: CASSHPTSDEQFF.

The chain uses TRBV11-2 and TRBJ2-7; maybe TRBD1 (6 bases). Trimming pared 6 bases from V and 2 bases from J, leaving 23 bases between. From germline, CDR1 is SGHAT and CDR2 FQNNGV. The CDR3 spans 17 residues. The CDR3 loop reads CASSLLCHDRFPYEQYF. The CDR3 DNA reads as TGTGCCAGCAGTTTGTTATGTCATGACAGGTTCCCCTACGAGCAGTACTTC.

The J gene is TRBJ2-1, the V gene TRBV10-3; 9 bases are shared with TRBD1. Germline CDR1 ENHRY, CDR2 SYGVKD. The CDR3 loop spans 16 amino acids. V lost 3 bases to trimming and J lost 9 bases; unmatched junction nucleotides: 12. CDR3 DNA sequence: TGTGCCATCAGTGATTTCGACAGGGGGATCTCGATTGAGCAGTTCTTC. As protein: CAISDFDRGISIEQFF.

Here the CDR3 reads CASHTGVRDTEAFF. In DNA, the CDR3 is TGTGCCAGTCACACAGGGGTGCGGGACACTGAAGCTTTCTTT. The genes are TRBV27 and TRBJ1-1; 7 bases fit TRBD1. V lost 9 bases to trimming and J lost 3 bases; unmatched junction nucleotides: 10. Germline V gene data show CDR1 as MNHEY and CDR2 as SMNVEV (reference sequence). The CDR3 extends over 14 amino acids.

The rearrangement uses TRBV5-1 and TRBJ2-5; 9 bases fit TRBD1. Looked up from germline, CDR1 is SGHRS and CDR2 is YFSETQ. With V trimmed by 4 bases and J by 2 bases, 6 bases remained unmatched. The CDR3 runs to 15 residues. The CDR3 DNA reads TGCGCCAGCAGCCCGACAGGGGGATTACAAGAGACCCAGTACTTC. Translating gives CASSPTGGLQETQYF.

The gene calls are TRBV2 and TRBJ2-7, with TRBD1 identical over 8 bases. V shed 2 bases and J 6 bases; nucleotides not matched to a gene: 6. CDR3 length equals 14 residues. CDR1 is SNHLY, CDR2 FYNNEI, per germline. The CDR3: CASSERDRGPEQYF. CDR3 sequence (DNA): TGTGCCAGCAGTGAAAGAGACAGGGGTCCCGAGCAGTACTTC.